Each of the 24 T cell receptor beta chains below was sequenced from the same sample in a study of beta chain features in type 1 diabetes. Their recognized antigens are unknown. Whole-study findings and limits: All four CD4+ subsets from Type 1 diabetes patients carried moderately but significantly shorter TCRB CDR3s.

As every portion of the isolated RNA was reverse transcribed, the sequencing read expressed TCRB transcripts. Generated by immunoSEQ multiplex PCR, the TCRdb table keeps only in-frame clones and is missing some. The table records 300,000 or so clones, approximately 15% of them present only once. Sequenced sample: naive CD4+ T cells from blood. The receptors derive from a woman under 30 with type 1 diabetes.

This clone was found a few times. This chain joins TRBV7-6 and TRBJ2-3; TRBD2 aligns across 12 bases. The CDR3 spans 16 residues. Germline CDR1 SGHVS, CDR2 FNYEAQ. V was pared by 5 bases and J by 4 bases, with 7 bases of the junction left unmatched. This chain's CDR3 is CASSTPSGRVADTQYF. Written as DNA, the CDR3 is TGTGCCAGCAGCACTCCTAGCGGGAGGGTGGCAGATACGCAGTATTTT.

The table lists this clone with a few counts. The rearrangement uses TRBV5-1 and TRBJ2-7; perhaps TRBD1 as D (5 bases). The CDR3 runs to 14 residues. Trimming removed 0 bases at V and 4 bases at J, with 11 bases between. Germline V gives CDR1 SGHRS, CDR2 YFSETQ. CDR3 residues: CASSLGQNFYEQYF. In DNA, the CDR3 is TGCGCCAGCAGCTTGGGACAGAACTTTTACGAGCAGTACTTC.

The chain recombines TRBV2 with TRBJ1-1; D may be TRBD1 (5 bases). The CDR3 runs 11 residues. Germline CDR1 reads SNHLY; CDR2 reads FYNNEI. The CDR3 loop reads CAEGANTEAFF. The CDR3 DNA sequence: TGTGCTGAAGGGGCGAACACTGAAGCTTTCTTT.

This clone was counted a few times. The J gene is TRBJ2-7, the V gene TRBV2; D perhaps matches TRBD2 (6 bases). The CDR3 covers 12 residues. Trimming took off 11 bases at V and 3 bases at J, with 14 bases between the two ends. The V gene's germline CDR1 is SNHLY and CDR2 FYNNEI. CDR3 bases: TGTGCCCTAACCGGGGGAAACTACGAGCAGTACTTC. Encoded protein: CALTGGNYEQYF.

This rearrangement joins TRBV9 to TRBJ2-4; D might be TRBD2 (5 bases). Germline-derived CDR1 and CDR2 are SGDLS and YYNGEE. This CDR3 is 14 amino acids long. The V end was cut by 0 bases, the J end by 5 bases, with 9 bases between. The CDR3 region is CASSVGRLENIQYF. The CDR3 nucleotides read TGTGCCAGCAGCGTAGGGAGGCTGGAAAACATTCAGTACTTC. Looking up the rest from reference TRBV9 and TRBJ2-4 gives the full variable domain: DSGVTQTPKHLITATGQRVTLRCSPRSGDLSVYWYQQSLDQGLQFLIQYYNGEERAKGNILERFSAQQFPDLHSELNLSSLELGDSALYFCASSVGRLENIQYFGAGTRLSVL.

CDR3 residues: CASSLRTSGRADNEQFF. The CDR3 nucleotides read TGCGCCAGCAGCCTCCGGACTAGCGGGAGGGCTGACAATGAGCAGTTCTTC. The chain recombines TRBV5-1 with TRBJ2-1, with 15 bases matching TRBD2. Per the germline V gene, CDR1 is SGHRS and CDR2 is YFSETQ. V dropped 4 bases and J dropped 5; count of bases not matched to a gene: 7. CDR3 size: 17 residues. The variable domain in full, completed from reference TRBV5-1 and TRBJ2-1, reads KAGVTQTPRYLIKTRGQQVTLSCSPISGHRSVSWYQQTPGQGLQFLFEYFSETQRNKGNFPGRFSGRQFSNSRSEMNVSTLELGDSALYLCASSLRTSGRADNEQFFGPGTRLTVL.

V usage is TRBV4-1 and J usage is TRBJ2-7; a possible D gene is TRBD2 (5 bases). The CDR3 has 15 amino acids. Per germline, CDR1 MGHRA and CDR2 YSYEKL. V shed 0 bases and J shed 1 base, with 10 bases lying between them. The CDR3, as DNA: TGCGCCAGCAGCCAAGACCGGGGTGGATCCTACGAGCAGTACGTC. The encoded protein is CASSQDRGGSYEQYV.

J is TRBJ1-5 and V is TRBV2; D not certain. Germline CDR1 is SNHLY and CDR2 is FYNNEI. Trimming removed 4 bases at V and 0 bases at J, with 10 bases between. The CDR3 is 15 residues long. This chain's CDR3 is CASSGGRVSNQPQHF. The CDR3 nucleotides read TGTGCCAGCAGTGGTGGGCGAGTTAGCAATCAGCCCCAGCATTTT.

This clone turned up a few times. The CDR3 is CASSRGGDTGELFF. The CDR3 nucleotides are TGTGCCAGTAGTCGGGGGGGTGACACCGGGGAGCTGTTTTTT. V gene TRBV19 combines with J gene TRBJ2-2; 8 nucleotides match TRBD2. Germline values: CDR1 LNHDA, CDR2 SQIVND (reference sequence). Losses at the gene ends were 5 bases for V and 3 bases for J; bases not matched to a gene: 2. The CDR3 contains 14 residues.

The chain combines TRBV7-9 with TRBJ1-1, with D possibly being TRBD1 (6 bases). The CDR3 is made up of 15 amino acids. Per germline, CDR1 SEHNR and CDR2 FQNEAQ (reference sequence). With 5 bases removed from V and 4 bases from J, the gap between germline ends came to 17 bases. CDR3 nucleotides: TGTGCCAGCAGCCCTGGCGGACAGTCGTTCACTGAAGCTTTCTTT. Translating it yields CASSPGGQSFTEAFF.

This rearrangement joins TRBV4-1 to TRBJ2-2; 9 bases align to TRBD2. Losses at the gene ends were 1 base for V and 4 bases for J; bases not matched to a gene: 1. CDR1 is MGHRA and CDR2 is YSYEKL in the germline V gene. CDR3 length: 15 residues. CDR3 bases: TGCGCCAGCAGCCAAGTTAGCGGGAGCACCGGGGAGCTGTTTTTT. This translates into CASSQVSGSTGELFF.

V gene TRBV11-2 combines with J gene TRBJ2-1, with TRBD2 matching 12 bases. This CDR3 spans 15 amino acids. Germline CDR1 is SGHAT and CDR2 is FQNNGV. The V gene end was trimmed by 5 bases and the J gene end by 6 bases; junction bases not matched to a gene: 5. CDR3 sequence reads: CASSQTSGRGNEQFF. The CDR3 DNA is TGTGCCAGCAGCCAGACTAGCGGGAGAGGCAATGAGCAGTTCTTC. Combining the CDR3 with reference TRBV11-2 and TRBJ2-1 gives the whole variable domain EAGVAQSPRYKIIEKRQSVAFWCNPISGHATLYWYQQILGQGPKLLIQFQNNGVVDDSQLPKDRFSAERLKGVDSTLKIQPAKLEDSAVYLCASSQTSGRGNEQFFGPGTRLTVL.

This clone was seen only a few times. Here the CDR3 omits its conserved ending phenylalanine or tryptophan, so a read error is the likely source. The limits of the CDR3 on the DNA are not certain, so only TCRdb's listed CDR3 is given. The chain combines TRBV7-3 with TRBJ1-1. The CDR3 has 9 amino acids, counting both end residues. Germline values: CDR1 SGHTA, CDR2 FQGTGA. This CDR3 is CASSPTRGR.

This chain connects TRBV30 to TRBJ2-7; possibly TRBD2 for D (6 bases). Trimming pared 4 bases from V and 2 bases from J, leaving 12 bases between. The CDR3 loop spans 13 amino acids. CDR1 is GTSNPN and CDR2 is SVGIG in the germline V gene (reference sequence). The CDR3: CAWIAGRTYEQYF. The CDR3 DNA reads as TGTGCCTGGATTGCGGGACGAACCTACGAGCAGTACTTC.

This clone occurred a few times. The J gene is TRBJ2-5, the V gene TRBV28; tentative D call: TRBD1 (5 bases). The length of the CDR3 is 12 residues. Germline V gene sequence: CDR1 MDHEN, CDR2 SYDVKM. CDR3 loop: CAGARHGETQYF. The CDR3 DNA sequence: TGTGCTGGGGCGCGTCATGGAGAGACCCAGTACTTC.

This clone has more than one count but fewer than ten. The chain has TRBV5-6 and TRBJ2-3; D possibly corresponds to TRBD1 (6 bases). This CDR3 comprises 13 residues. Germline V gene lookup returns CDR1 SGHDT and CDR2 YYEEEE. The germline V and J ends were trimmed by 4 bases and 5 bases, with 11 bases remaining between them. Here the CDR3 reads CASSHIQGDTQYF. CDR3 nucleotides: TGTGCCAGCAGCCATATACAGGGAGATACGCAGTATTTT.

The rearrangement links TRBV15 to TRBJ1-5, with D unresolved. Trimming left V 8 bases short and J 0 bases short, with 11 bases between. Germline V gene data show CDR1 as LNHNV and CDR2 as YYDKDF (reference sequence). The CDR3 sequence is 14 residues long. The CDR3 region has the DNA TGTGCCACCGACCGGGGTTATAGCAATCAGCCCCAGCATTTT. This sequence encodes CATDRGYSNQPQHF.

J is TRBJ2-5 and V is TRBV11-2, with 7 bases identical to TRBD2. V trimming: 1 base; J trimming: 8 bases; junction bases outside the gene matches: 4. CDR1 is SGHAT and CDR2 is FQNNGV in the germline V gene. This CDR3 spans 13 amino acids. The CDR3 loop reads CASSLGTGGTQYF. Here the CDR3 DNA reads TGTGCCAGCAGCTTAGGAACGGGGGGTACCCAGTACTTC. Supplemented by reference TRBV11-2 and TRBJ2-5, the full variable domain reads EAGVAQSPRYKIIEKRQSVAFWCNPISGHATLYWYQQILGQGPKLLIQFQNNGVVDDSQLPKDRFSAERLKGVDSTLKIQPAKLEDSAVYLCASSLGTGGTQYFGPGTRLLVL.

The chain uses TRBV9 and TRBJ2-5; no definite D call. The CDR3 has 13 amino acids. With 3 bases removed from V and 2 bases from J, the gap between germline ends came to 8 bases. The germline CDR1 and CDR2 sequences are SGDLS and YYNGEE. CDR3 DNA sequence: TGTGCCAGCAGCGCTGCCGCGCAAGAGACCCAGTACTTC. Amino acid sequence: CASSAAAQETQYF.

The chain couples TRBV7-9 to TRBJ2-7, with 7 bases lining up with TRBD1. Germline V CDR1 and CDR2: SEHNR, FQNEAQ (reference sequence). With V trimmed by 5 bases and J by 2 bases, 6 bases remained unmatched. This CDR3 contains 14 residues. CDR3 residues: CASSEKGAAYEQYF. CDR3 bases: TGTGCCAGCAGCGAGAAGGGGGCCGCCTACGAGCAGTACTTC.

This clone has just a few counts. The genes are TRBV5-6 and TRBJ2-5; tentative D call: TRBD1 (6 bases). The J call is in doubt because the DNA end fits TRBJ2-7 better. Germline V gene sequence: CDR1 SGHDT, CDR2 YYEEEE. This CDR3 is 14 amino acids long. Here the CDR3 reads CASSRGSTSYEQYF. The CDR3 nucleotides read TGTGCCAGCAGTAGGGGGAGTACCTCCTACGAGCAGTACTTC.

The sample holds a few counts of this clone. This chain joins TRBV11-2 and TRBJ2-1, with 10 bases lining up with TRBD1. The CDR3 has 14 residues. Germline CDR1 SGHAT, CDR2 FQNNGV. Losses at the gene ends were 3 bases for V and 7 bases for J; bases not matched to a gene: 3. The CDR3 DNA reads as TGTGCCAGCAGCTTCGACAGGGGGCGGAATGAGCAGTTCTTC. Amino acids: CASSFDRGRNEQFF. Full variable domain (rest looked up from reference TRBV11-2 and TRBJ2-1): EAGVAQSPRYKIIEKRQSVAFWCNPISGHATLYWYQQILGQGPKLLIQFQNNGVVDDSQLPKDRFSAERLKGVDSTLKIQPAKLEDSAVYLCASSFDRGRNEQFFGPGTRLTVL.

The gene calls are TRBV14 and TRBJ2-3, with D maybe TRBD2 (5 bases). The CDR3 is 16 amino acids. Trimming took off 6 bases at V and 2 bases at J, with 18 bases between the two ends. Germline V gives CDR1 SGHDN, CDR2 FVKESK. CDR3 protein: CASSSDWERNTDTQYF. CDR3 bases: TGTGCCAGCAGTTCGGACTGGGAGAGGAACACAGATACGCAGTATTTT.

This rearrangement joins TRBV5-8 to TRBJ2-5, with D hard to call. Trimming stripped 0 bases from V and 1 base from J, with 7 bases between. Germline CDR1 and CDR2: SGHTS and YDEGEE. There are 14 residues in the CDR3. The CDR3 sequence: CASSLGQRQETQYF. CDR3 DNA sequence: TGTGCCAGCAGCTTGGGACAACGCCAAGAGACCCAGTACTTC.